This T cell receptor (beta chain) was recovered during a study of T cell responses to AZD1222 COVID-19 vaccine. Findings and limits, study-wide: Among the donors, most were white British and more were female, and clonal diversity was possibly underestimated. Two AZD1222 doses significantly raised spike-specific TCR breadth and depth over controls.

Worth noting for this clone: Its target is unknown.

Second-dose groups at about 4 or about 12 weeks were pooled. Some clones are missing from TCRdb's copy, which holds only in-frame ones; the method was immunoSEQ multiplex PCR. The repertoire has roughly 140,000 clones, roughly 90% of them found once; the top ten carry 2.5% to 3.5%. Trimming cost V 5 bases and J 4 bases; bases outside gene matches: 8. The CDR3 is 15 residues long. Per germline, CDR1 MNHEY and CDR2 SMNVEV (reference sequence). This sequence joins TRBV27 and TRBJ1-2, with TRBD1 matching 9 bases. This TCR was sampled from an adult who received the AZD1222 COVID-19 vaccine. This specimen was peripheral blood, taken 28 days after the second AZD1222 dose. In DNA, the CDR3 is TGTGCCAGCAGTCTACGGACAGGGGACTTCTATGGCTACACCTTC. Its protein is CASSLRTGDFYGYTF.